This T cell receptor (beta chain) was recorded in a study of CXCR3-negative and CXCR3-positive naive CD8 T cells. General study results and limits: Similar TRBV-TRBJ gene usage was seen in naive CXCR3-negative and CXCR3-positive cells, but not in memory cells. The majority of assays used fresh PBMCs, and CXCR3 expression partially decreased after cryopreservation. CXCR3-positive naive cells had TRB CDR3s that were more hydrophobic than CXCR3-negative naive cells had.

Per CD8+ T cell subset, triplicate sorts of approximately 290,000 cells each were done. Libraries of TRB cDNA were made by 5' RACE and carried UMIs. TCRdb re-called the 5' RACE reads and gives one entry per CDR3 protein, without DNA. Its table lists nearly 110,000 distinct CDR3 sequences. Details on this clonotype: Its target is unknown.

The source material was naive CXCR3+ CD8+ T cells from blood. Indicated subset: CD45RO-CCR7+CD27+CD95- naive CD8+ T cells expressing CXCR3 (TNR3+). This clonotype was obtained from a human donor in good health. Some clones in this sample may be carry-over from other donors' samples.

The CDR3: CASSHRQGDYEQYF. The V call is TRBV5-1, the J call TRBJ2-7; TCRdb's D call, TRBD1, is unchecked because there is no DNA. The CDR3 has 14 amino acids. Germline V gene lookup returns CDR1 SGHRS and CDR2 YFSETQ.